Following are 24 T cell receptor beta chains from one sample sequenced in a study of control samples from healthy donors and cancer patients. Sequencing was performed with immunoSEQ multiplex PCR; in TCRdb, only in-frame clones are kept and a portion is missing. The table shows about 34,000 clones, with 86% occurring only once. Sequencing used PBMCs. These receptors all come from a woman between 40 and 55 years old with lung cancer.

The CDR3 spells CASSVAAGAYNEQFF. CDR3 bases: TGTGCCAGCAGCGTAGCGGCAGGGGCCTACAATGAGCAGTTCTTC. The genes are TRBV9 and TRBJ2-1, with D possibly being TRBD1 (6 bases). The CDR3 is 15 residues long. V shed 0 bases and J shed 2 bases, with 9 bases lying between them. The V gene's germline CDR1 is SGDLS and CDR2 YYNGEE.

The chain joins TRBV5-6 to TRBJ2-3; TRBD2 agrees at 10 bases. The CDR3 is made up of 15 amino acids. The germline V gene encodes CDR1 SGHDT and CDR2 YYEEEE. V lost 3 bases and J lost 6; bases outside the gene matches: 7. The CDR3 nucleotides read TGTGCCAGCAGCTCAGCGGGGGGGCAGGCGGATACGCAGTATTTT. It is translated as CASSSAGGQADTQYF.

This clone was seen just once. This chain links TRBV5-5 with TRBJ1-6; no clear D gene. Deletions cut 1 base from V and 0 bases from J, with 5 bases between. This CDR3 has 15 amino acids. Germline V gene lookup returns CDR1 SGHKS and CDR2 YYEKEE (reference sequence). CDR3 nucleotides: TGTGCCAGCAGCTTGCGTCCCTCCTATAATTCACCCCTCCACTTT. This codes for CASSLRPSYNSPLHF.

The V gene is TRBV3-1 (or the pseudogene TRBV3-2), the J gene TRBJ2-5, with D possibly TRBD1 on 6 matching bases. The CDR3 totals 14 residues. V was trimmed by 4 bases and J by 1 base, leaving 10 bases between them. Germline V gene sequence: CDR1 LGHDT, CDR2 YNNKEL (reference sequence). The CDR3 coding sequence is TGTGCCAGCAGCCGTCGGACAGCCCAAGAGACCCAGTACTTC. Protein: CASSRRTAQETQYF.

This chain uses TRBV3-1 (or the pseudogene TRBV3-2) with TRBJ1-2; the D is unclear. V lost 4 bases and J lost 6, with 15 bases in between. Germline CDR1 reads LGHDT; CDR2 reads YNNKEL (reference sequence). The length of the CDR3 is 14 residues. CDR3 sequence (DNA): TGTGCCAGCAGCCTACGACACACTAGGGATGGCTACACCTTC. Translating gives CASSLRHTRDGYTF.

The V gene is TRBV14, the J gene TRBJ2-7, with D possibly being TRBD1 (5 bases). V lost 3 bases to trimming and J lost 1 base, with 7 bases between them. Germline loops: CDR1 SGHDN, CDR2 FVKESK. The CDR3 length is 13 residues. The CDR3 loop is CASSQTVSYEQYF. Written as DNA, the CDR3 is TGTGCCAGCAGCCAGACAGTTTCCTACGAGCAGTACTTC.

This chain joins TRBV9 and TRBJ1-2; 8 nucleotides align to TRBD1. With 0 bases clipped from V and 5 bases from J, the junction kept 9 bases outside the gene matches. The CDR3 is 16 amino acids. Germline-derived CDR1 and CDR2 are SGDLS and YYNGEE. DNA of the CDR3: TGTGCCAGCAGCGTAGGAATATCAGGGGGCTGGTATGGCTACACCTTC. It codes for CASSVGISGGWYGYTF.

This chain connects TRBV6-2 or TRBV6-3 to TRBJ1-1; possible D gene TRBD1, 5 bases. Trimming took 2 bases from V and 4 from J, leaving 14 bases between them. This CDR3 region has 15 residues. In germline, CDR1 is MNHEY, CDR2 SVGEGT. CDR3 bases: TGTGCCAGCAGTTACGGGCAGGGAGTGGGCACTGAAGCTTTCTTT. Translation gives CASSYGQGVGTEAFF.

The gene calls are TRBV20-1 and TRBJ2-4, with D unclear. V was trimmed by 6 bases and J by 8 bases, leaving 11 bases between them. CDR3 length: 11 residues. Germline V lookup: CDR1 DFQATT, CDR2 SNEGSKA (reference sequence). The CDR3 region is CSAPSIDIQYF. The CDR3 region has the DNA TGCAGTGCGCCGTCGATAGACATTCAGTACTTC.

This clone was seen a single time. This sequence joins TRBV6-5 and TRBJ2-3; perhaps D is TRBD1 or TRBD2 (6 bases each). There are 15 residues in the CDR3. V was shortened by 6 bases and J by 1 base, with 14 bases between the two germline ends. Per germline, CDR1 MNHEY and CDR2 SVGAGI. The CDR3 loop reads CASSPGAGGTDTQYF. CDR3 nucleotide sequence: TGTGCCAGCAGCCCGGGGGCAGGGGGCACAGATACGCAGTATTTT.

The chain couples TRBV19 to TRBJ1-1; 7 bases are shared with TRBD1. The V gene end was trimmed by 3 bases and the J gene end by 4 bases; junction bases not matched to a gene: 5. This CDR3 has 14 residues. Per germline, CDR1 LNHDA and CDR2 SQIVND (reference sequence). The CDR3 DNA sequence: TGTGCCAGTAGTATCAGGGGGAAGGGCACTGAAGCTTTCTTT. Encoded protein: CASSIRGKGTEAFF.

The V call is TRBV6-5, the J call TRBJ1-1; tentative D call: TRBD1 (6 bases). Germline CDR1 MNHEY, CDR2 SVGAGI. The ends were cut back, 4 bases at V and 1 base at J, with 16 bases in the middle. CDR3 length: 16 amino acids. The CDR3 here is CASSSRYRASNTEAFF. DNA for the CDR3: TGTGCCAGCAGTTCCCGGTACAGGGCGTCGAACACTGAAGCTTTCTTT.

The chain employs TRBV4-2 and TRBJ2-1, with 9 positions matching TRBD2. With 4 bases clipped from V and 5 bases from J, the junction kept 6 bases outside the gene matches. Germline values: CDR1 LGHNA, CDR2 YNFKEQ. This CDR3 is 15 amino acids long. CDR3 bases: TGTGCCAGCAGCCCATCCCTAGCGGGGAACAATGAGCAGTTCTTC. Encoded protein: CASSPSLAGNNEQFF.

The V and J genes are TRBV19 and TRBJ2-7; D possibly matches TRBD1 or TRBD2 (5 bases each). The CDR3 covers 15 residues. Germline assignment: CDR1 LNHDA and CDR2 SQIVND (reference sequence). Trimming took 5 bases from V and 7 from J, leaving 21 bases between them. In DNA form, the CDR3 reads TGTGCCAGTAGTTCACCATCCGGGACGGCCGAAGAGCAGTACTTC. It encodes CASSSPSGTAEEQYF.

The chain combines TRBV4-1 with TRBJ2-7, with 8 positions matching TRBD1. This CDR3 has 15 amino acids. Per the germline V gene, CDR1 is MGHRA and CDR2 is YSYEKL. V lost 2 bases to trimming and J lost 0 bases; unmatched junction nucleotides: 3. For the CDR3, the DNA is TGCGCCAGCAGCCAAAGGACAGGGAGCTCCTACGAGCAGTACTTC. The encoded protein is CASSQRTGSSYEQYF.

The chain uses TRBV10-2 and TRBJ1-2; D remains unclear. This CDR3 region has 12 residues. V shed 7 bases and J shed 7 bases, with 13 bases lying between them. Germline lookup yields CDR1 WSHSY and CDR2 SAAADI. The CDR3 sequence is CASMPREGGYTF. The CDR3 bases are TGCGCCAGCATGCCCCGGGAGGGTGGCTACACCTTC.

Here the CDR3 DNA reads TGTGCCAGCAGCAGACAGGGCCCGGGCACCGGGGAGCTGTTTTTT. This encodes CASSRQGPGTGELFF. The V call is TRBV7-3, the J call TRBJ2-2; TRBD1 matches at 7 bases. CDR1 and CDR2 from the germline V gene are SGHTA and FQGTGA. The CDR3 totals 15 residues. The junction had 7 bases not matched to a gene; V was cut back by 5 bases and J by 4 bases.

In its sample, this clone was seen once. The chain carries TRBV5-6 and TRBJ2-4, with D possibly matching TRBD2 (6 bases). This CDR3 comprises 19 residues. Germline CDR1 reads SGHDT; CDR2 reads YYEEEE. The V end lost 4 bases, the J end lost 1 base, and 24 bases lay between the germline ends. CDR3 protein: CASSPGGINQGYAKNIQYF. The CDR3 nucleotides read TGTGCCAGCAGCCCTGGAGGGATTAATCAGGGATACGCCAAAAACATTCAGTACTTC.

The chain is built from TRBV3-1 (or the pseudogene TRBV3-2) and TRBJ2-6, with D possibly being TRBD1 (6 bases). This CDR3 is built from 18 residues. Trimming left V 4 bases short and J 1 base short, with 17 bases between. The germline gives CDR1 LGHDT, CDR2 YNNKEL (reference sequence). CDR3 in DNA: TGTGCCAGCAGCCCTGCAGAGGGGGAGACTTCTGGGGCCAACGTCCTGACTTTC. It yields the protein CASSPAEGETSGANVLTF.

CDR3 coding DNA: TGTGCCAGTAGTGCCCATCTGGAGACGAACGAGCAGTACTTC. Translating gives CASSAHLETNEQYF. This sequence joins TRBV19 and TRBJ2-7, with no clear D. The V end was cut by 5 bases, the J end by 5 bases, with 16 bases between. This CDR3 has 14 residues. The germline CDR1 and CDR2 sequences are LNHDA and SQIVND (reference sequence).

This clone has a single count. J is TRBJ2-6 and V is TRBV2; D is ambiguous. Looked up from germline, CDR1 is SNHLY and CDR2 is FYNNEI. The germline V and J ends were trimmed by 5 bases and 2 bases, with 7 bases remaining between them. The CDR3 loop spans 14 amino acids. The CDR3 here is CASSRDAGANVLTF. The CDR3 nucleotides are TGTGCCAGCAGTCGCGATGCTGGGGCCAACGTCCTGACTTTC.

The chain couples TRBV6-5 to TRBJ1-4, with D perhaps TRBD1 (5 bases). Trimming removed 8 bases from V and 6 bases from J, with 13 bases in between. This CDR3 region has 13 residues. CDR1 is MNHEY and CDR2 is SVGAGI in the germline V gene. The chain's CDR3 is CASSQGRDEKLFF. CDR3 nucleotides: TGTGCCAGCTCGCAGGGAAGGGATGAAAAACTGTTTTTT.

J is TRBJ1-2 and V is TRBV3-1 (or the pseudogene TRBV3-2); D is unresolved. The ends were cut back, 4 bases at V and 4 bases at J, with 16 bases in the middle. The CDR3 is made up of 15 amino acids. Germline CDR1 and CDR2: LGHDT and YNNKEL (reference sequence). The CDR3 region has the DNA TGTGCCAGCAGCCCCCGGACTTGGGCCTTCTATGGCTACACCTTC. Its protein product is CASSPRTWAFYGYTF.

The genes are TRBV5-6 and TRBJ1-1; D remains ambiguous. The germline gives CDR1 SGHDT, CDR2 YYEEEE. The CDR3 contains 13 residues. Trimming removed 0 bases at V and 3 bases at J, with 6 bases between. The chain's CDR3 is CASSLDEDTEAFF. CDR3 sequence (DNA): TGTGCCAGCAGCTTGGACGAAGACACTGAAGCTTTCTTT. The full variable domain, completed using reference TRBV5-6 and TRBJ1-1, is DAGVTQSPTHLIKTRGQQVTLRCSPKSGHDTVSWYQQALGQGPQFIFQYYEEEERQRGNFPDRFSGHQFPNYSSELNVNALLLGDSALYLCASSLDEDTEAFFGQGTRLTVV.